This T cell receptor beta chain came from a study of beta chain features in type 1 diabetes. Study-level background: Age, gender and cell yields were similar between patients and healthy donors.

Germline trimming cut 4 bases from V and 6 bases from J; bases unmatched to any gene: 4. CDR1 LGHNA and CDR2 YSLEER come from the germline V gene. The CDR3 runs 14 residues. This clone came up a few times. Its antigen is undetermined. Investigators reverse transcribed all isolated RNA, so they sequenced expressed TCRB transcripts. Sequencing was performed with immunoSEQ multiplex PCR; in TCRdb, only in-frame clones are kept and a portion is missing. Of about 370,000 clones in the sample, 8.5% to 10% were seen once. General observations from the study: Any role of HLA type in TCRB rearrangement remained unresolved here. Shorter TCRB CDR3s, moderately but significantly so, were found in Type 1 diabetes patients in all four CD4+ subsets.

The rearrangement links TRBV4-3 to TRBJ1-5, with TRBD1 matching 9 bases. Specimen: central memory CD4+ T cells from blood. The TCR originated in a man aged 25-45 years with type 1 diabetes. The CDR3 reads CASSLRQGGQPQHF. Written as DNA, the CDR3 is TGCGCCAGCAGCCTGCGACAGGGGGGTCAGCCCCAGCATTTT.